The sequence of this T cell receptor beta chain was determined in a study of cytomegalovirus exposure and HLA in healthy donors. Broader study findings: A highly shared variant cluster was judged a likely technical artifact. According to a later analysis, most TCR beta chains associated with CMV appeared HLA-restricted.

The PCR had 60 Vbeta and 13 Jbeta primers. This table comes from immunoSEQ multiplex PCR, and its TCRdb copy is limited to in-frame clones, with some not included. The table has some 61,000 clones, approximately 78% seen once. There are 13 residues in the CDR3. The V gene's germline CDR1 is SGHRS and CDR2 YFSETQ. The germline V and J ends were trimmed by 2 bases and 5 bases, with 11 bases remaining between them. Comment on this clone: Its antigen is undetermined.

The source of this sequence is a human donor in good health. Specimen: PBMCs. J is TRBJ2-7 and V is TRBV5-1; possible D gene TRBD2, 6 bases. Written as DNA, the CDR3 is TGCGCCAGCAGCTTTTCCGGGAGCCACGAGCAGTACTTC. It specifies CASSFSGSHEQYF.